This T cell receptor (beta chain) was sequenced during a study of T-cell memory formation after mild COVID-19. Germline V CDR1 and CDR2: MNHEY, SMNVEV (reference sequence). Trimming took 0 bases from V and 2 from J, leaving 14 bases between them. CDR3 length: 16 amino acids. Study observations and caveats: CD4/CD8 balance characterized clones contracting day 15 to 85, and CD4+ skew characterized later expanders. CD8+ contracting clones occupied EMRA, while CD4+ ones occupied mainly CM and EM.

On this clonotype: The antigen is unknown.

Each CDR3 protein gets one entry after TCRdb re-called the 5' RACE reads with MiXCR. The sample lists a few hundred thousand distinct CDR3 sequences, under 25% occurring once. Sequences were obtained from PBMCs or a T cell subset sorted from them (not recorded which). This chain joins TRBV27 and TRBJ2-7, with a weak D call TRBD1 (6 bases). This sequence was found in an adult woman who had mild COVID-19 (a few samples of this study predate the infection). Cell type and time point are not known. As DNA, the CDR3 is TGTGCCAGCAGTTTATCGGGGTCGGGACAACCCTACGAGCAGTACTTC. Encoded protein: CASSLSGSGQPYEQYF.